Below, 27 T cell receptor beta chains from the same sample are listed, as sequenced in a study of shared clonotypes between healthy human individuals. The repertoire was sequenced with immunoSEQ multiplex PCR; TCRdb's copy has only in-frame clones and lacks some. The sample consists of hundreds of thousands of clones, about 96% of them appearing once. The naive CD8 population came from CD45RO-negative cells selected for CCR7, without terminally differentiated effector memory CD45RA+ cells. The sample comprised naive CD8+ T cells sorted from blood. These TCRs come from a man younger than 40 in good health.

The rearrangement links TRBV4-1 to TRBJ2-5; D assignment may be TRBD1 or TRBD2 (6 bases each). This CDR3 is 16 amino acids long. Trimming left V 1 base short and J 4 bases short, with 16 bases between. Germline V gives CDR1 MGHRA, CDR2 YSYEKL. CDR3 in amino acids: CASSQAGGPDGETQYF. Written as DNA, the CDR3 is TGCGCCAGCAGCCAAGCCGGGGGCCCCGACGGAGAGACCCAGTACTTC.

V gene TRBV10-3 combines with J gene TRBJ2-7; D tentatively reads TRBD1 or TRBD2 (5 bases each). Per germline, CDR1 ENHRY and CDR2 SYGVKD. The V and J ends lost 6 bases and 7 bases respectively, with 13 bases between them. This CDR3 has 12 residues. The CDR3 DNA reads TGTGCCATCAGCCGGGACCTTCGGGAGCAGTACTTC. Translated, it gives CAISRDLREQYF.

The CDR3 DNA reads as TGTGCCAGCAGCTCCCTCCCGGCCGGGGAGCTGTTTTTT. Translating gives CASSSLPAGELFF. The chain joins TRBV7-7 to TRBJ2-2; D is uncertain. The ends were cut back, 4 bases at V and 6 bases at J, with 9 bases in the middle. The CDR3 has 13 residues. CDR1 SSHAT and CDR2 FNYEAQ come from the germline V gene (reference sequence).

The sample holds one count of this clone. This chain joins TRBV5-1 and TRBJ1-1, with unresolved D. Germline lookup yields CDR1 SGHRS and CDR2 YFSETQ. The V and J ends lost 3 bases and 1 base respectively, with 10 bases between them. This CDR3 contains 14 residues. This CDR3 reads CASSSRSTNTEAFF. The CDR3 DNA reads TGCGCCAGCAGCTCCAGATCAACGAACACTGAAGCTTTCTTT.

The rearrangement uses TRBV5-6 and TRBJ1-5; 7 bases match TRBD1. The V and J ends lost 3 bases and 3 bases, in that order; junction bases with no gene match: 3. Germline assignment: CDR1 SGHDT and CDR2 YYEEEE. The CDR3 loop spans 14 amino acids. This chain's CDR3 is CASSSQGSNQPQHF. CDR3 nucleotide sequence: TGTGCCAGCAGCTCACAGGGGTCCAATCAGCCCCAGCATTTT.

The chain uses TRBV14 and TRBJ2-7, with unresolved D. Germline V lookup: CDR1 SGHDN, CDR2 FVKESK. The CDR3 length is 16 residues. The germline V and J ends were trimmed by 1 base and 4 bases, with 17 bases remaining between them. CDR3 in amino acids: CASSQVLGLRVYEQYF. In DNA, the CDR3 is TGTGCCAGCAGCCAAGTTTTAGGGTTAAGAGTTTACGAGCAGTACTTC.

V usage is TRBV9 and J usage is TRBJ1-2; the match to TRBD1 covers 9 bases. Germline V CDR1 and CDR2: SGDLS, YYNGEE. The trim removed 3 bases at V and 3 bases at J, leaving 6 bases unmatched. This CDR3 region has 15 residues. CDR3 residues: CASSEGTGKDYGYTF. Written as DNA, the CDR3 is TGTGCCAGCAGCGAGGGGACAGGGAAAGACTATGGCTACACCTTC.

About this clone itself: Because the CDR3's place on the DNA is in doubt, the DNA is left out and the CDR3 is given as listed by TCRdb. The V call is TRBV15, the J call TRBJ1-4. The CDR3 contains 20 residues when both ends are counted. Germline V CDR1 and CDR2: LNHNV, YYDKDF (reference sequence). The CDR3 sequence is CAPYGCLCGTAKGPNEKLFF.

The chain couples TRBV7-8 to TRBJ2-7; D ambiguous. This CDR3 is 16 amino acids long. Germline CDR1 reads SGHVS; CDR2 reads FQNEAQ. V lost 5 bases and J 0 bases, leaving 17 bases between the germline ends. CDR3 in amino acids: CASSETPRIRSYEQYF. In nucleotides, the CDR3 is TGTGCCAGCAGCGAGACCCCCCGGATACGCTCCTACGAGCAGTACTTC.

On this clone: One junction end does not reproduce the germline sequence, and a read error may be involved. V and J are TRBV27 and TRBJ2-3; no clear D gene. The CDR3 covers 12 residues. Germline V gene sequence: CDR1 MNHEY, CDR2 SMNVEV (reference sequence). The CDR3 DNA reads as TGTGCCAGCGGCCTGAACACAAATACGCAGTATTTT. Amino acids: CASGLNTNTQYF.

The sample holds one count of this clone. The chain links TRBV7-9 to TRBJ2-7; 12 bases line up with TRBD1. Germline trimming cut 1 base from V and 4 bases from J; bases unmatched to any gene: 5. Germline V gene lookup returns CDR1 SEHNR and CDR2 FQNEAQ (reference sequence). The CDR3 contains 16 residues. The CDR3 here is CASSLGGQGARYEQYF. DNA of the CDR3: TGTGCCAGCAGCTTAGGGGGACAGGGGGCGCGTTACGAGCAGTACTTC.

This chain uses TRBV7-8 with TRBJ1-2; D uncertain. From germline, CDR1 is SGHVS and CDR2 FQNEAQ. The CDR3 is 11 residues long. V shed 4 bases and J shed 5 bases, with 5 bases lying between them. Written as DNA, the CDR3 is TGTGCCAGCAGCTCCCATTATGGCTACACCTTC. Amino acid sequence: CASSSHYGYTF.

The chain recombines TRBV13 with TRBJ1-2; 7 bases map to TRBD1. The V gene end was trimmed by 0 bases and the J gene end by 3 bases; junction bases not matched to a gene: 4. The germline V gene encodes CDR1 PRHDT and CDR2 FYEKMQ (reference sequence). The length of the CDR3 is 15 residues. The CDR3 bases are TGTGCCAGCAGCTTAGGGAGGGGGCTGGACTATGGCTACACCTTC. Translation: CASSLGRGLDYGYTF.

The chain carries TRBV27 and TRBJ1-5; D is unclear. This CDR3 is built from 14 residues. Germline lookup yields CDR1 MNHEY and CDR2 SMNVEV (reference sequence). The germline V and J ends were trimmed by 5 bases and 7 bases, with 15 bases remaining between them. The CDR3 DNA reads TGTGCCAGCAGTATCGGCGGTGGGAACCAGCCCCAGCATTTT. Protein product: CASSIGGGNQPQHF.

The chain couples TRBV2 to TRBJ1-1; D is unresolved. This CDR3 is 15 amino acids long. Trimming left V 1 base short and J 1 base short, with 10 bases between. The germline V gene encodes CDR1 SNHLY and CDR2 FYNNEI. CDR3 protein: CASSEEGRTNTEAFF. Here the CDR3 DNA reads TGTGCCAGCAGTGAAGAGGGAAGAACGAACACTGAAGCTTTCTTT.

The chain uses TRBV6-5 and TRBJ2-1, with TRBD2 matching 8 bases. CDR3 length: 15 residues. V lost 9 bases, J lost 4 bases, and 11 bases stayed unmatched. CDR1 and CDR2 from the germline V gene are MNHEY and SVGAGI. The CDR3 region is CARHLSGSWYNEQFF. The CDR3 DNA reads as TGTGCCAGGCATTTGAGCGGGAGTTGGTACAATGAGCAGTTCTTC.

This clone was observed once. The chain recombines TRBV6-6 with TRBJ1-5, with no clear D. The V gene's germline CDR1 is MNHNY and CDR2 SVGAGI (reference sequence). The CDR3 has 13 amino acids. The V gene lost 0 bases and the J gene lost 4 bases, with 4 bases spanning the gap. The CDR3 sequence: CASSYSPNQPQHF. The CDR3 DNA sequence: TGTGCCAGCAGTTACTCCCCAAATCAGCCCCAGCATTTT.

The chain couples TRBV6-1 to TRBJ2-7; D is unresolved. V lost 5 bases, J lost 2 bases, and 10 bases lay in between. The germline V gene has CDR1 MNHNS and CDR2 SASEGT. CDR3 length equals 13 residues. This CDR3 reads CASSKQVTYEQYF. In nucleotides, the CDR3 is TGTGCCAGCAGTAAGCAGGTTACCTACGAGCAGTACTTC.

J is TRBJ2-3 and V is TRBV7-6; 8 positions agree with TRBD2. V gave up 4 bases and J gave up 6 bases; unmatched junction bases: 6. CDR1 is SGHVS, CDR2 FNYEAQ, per germline. The CDR3 is 14 residues long. CDR3 protein: CASSSGLGDDTQYF. CDR3 bases: TGTGCCAGCAGCTCGGGACTAGGGGACGATACGCAGTATTTT.

This chain uses TRBV7-9 with TRBJ2-5; TRBD2 aligns across 8 bases. This CDR3 region has 13 residues. Germline values: CDR1 SEHNR, CDR2 FQNEAQ (reference sequence). Germline trimming cut 5 bases from V and 6 bases from J; bases unmatched to any gene: 5. The CDR3 nucleotides are TGTGCCAGCAGCCTAAGCGGGAGACAGACCCAGTACTTC. Its protein product is CASSLSGRQTQYF.

This clone was found once. The gene calls are TRBV11-2 and TRBJ2-7; D is uncertain. The V end lost 3 bases, the J end lost 2 bases, and 8 bases lay between the germline ends. This CDR3 has 13 residues. Germline CDR1 reads SGHAT; CDR2 reads FQNNGV. Here the CDR3 reads CASSFLLAYEQYF. CDR3 coding DNA: TGTGCCAGCAGCTTTCTTCTAGCCTACGAGCAGTACTTC.

The rearrangement joins TRBV7-2 to TRBJ2-2, with TRBD2 as a possible D gene (5 bases). Germline values: CDR1 SGHTA, CDR2 FQGNSA. With 3 bases removed from V and 7 bases from J, the gap between germline ends came to 24 bases. The CDR3 totals 18 residues. In DNA form, the CDR3 reads TGTGCCAGCAGCTTCTATCTATTTCGGGAAGCGCGTGGCGGGGAGCTGTTTTTT. Its protein product is CASSFYLFREARGGELFF.

The genes are TRBV27 and TRBJ2-3; 13 nucleotides agree with TRBD2. The CDR3 is made up of 17 amino acids. Losses at the gene ends were 5 bases for V and 1 base for J; bases not matched to a gene: 6. Germline V gene sequence: CDR1 MNHEY, CDR2 SMNVEV (reference sequence). The CDR3 here is CASSRLAGGRGTDTQYF. DNA for the CDR3: TGTGCCAGCAGTCGACTAGCGGGAGGCCGGGGCACAGATACGCAGTATTTT.

J is TRBJ2-3 and V is TRBV7-9; 7 bases are a match to TRBD1. The CDR3 covers 16 residues. Germline CDR1 reads SEHNR; CDR2 reads FQNEAQ (reference sequence). V gave up 5 bases and J gave up 5 bases; unmatched junction bases: 13. The CDR3 DNA reads as TGTGCCAGCAGCCCTCGGACAGGAGGCAGTTTAGATACGCAGTATTTT. It yields the protein CASSPRTGGSLDTQYF. Together with reference TRBV7-9 and TRBJ2-3, the CDR3 gives the full variable domain: DTGVSQNPRHKITKRGQNVTFRCDPISEHNRLYWYRQTLGQGPEFLTYFQNEAQLEKSRLLSDRFSAERPKGSFSTLEIQRTEQGDSAMYLCASSPRTGGSLDTQYFGPGTRLTVL.

The J gene is TRBJ2-7, the V gene TRBV7-8; D ambiguous. Germline V gene sequence: CDR1 SGHVS, CDR2 FQNEAQ. V was shortened by 0 bases and J by 0 bases, with 9 bases between the two germline ends. The CDR3 has 15 amino acids. Here the CDR3 reads CASSLAGTSSYEQYF. Written as DNA, the CDR3 is TGTGCCAGCAGCTTAGCGGGCACCAGCTCCTACGAGCAGTACTTC.

V and J are TRBV4-2 and TRBJ1-2; TRBD1 aligns across 9 bases. Per germline, CDR1 LGHNA and CDR2 YNFKEQ. The CDR3 is 13 residues long. The V segment lost 5 bases and the J segment 8 bases; nucleotides outside the gene matches: 6. The CDR3 DNA sequence: TGTGCCAGCAGCGAAGGGACAGGGCGCGGCTACACCTTC. This gives the protein CASSEGTGRGYTF.

This chain connects TRBV27 to TRBJ2-7; 10 bases are shared with TRBD2. Looked up from germline, CDR1 is MNHEY and CDR2 is SMNVEV (reference sequence). The V segment lost 4 bases and the J segment 7 bases; nucleotides outside the gene matches: 7. CDR3 length equals 14 residues. DNA of the CDR3: TGTGCCAGCAGTTCCCTAGCGGGAGCCGATGAGCAGTACTTC. Protein product: CASSSLAGADEQYF.